The clone carrying this TCR beta chain came up many times. The antigen remains unidentified. These data come from a study of T-cell memory formation after mild COVID-19. General study results and limits: Confirmation of SARS-CoV-2 specificity was lacking for second-wave clones peaking day 37. Cross-reactive memory seemingly joined, as some responding clones were found in pre-infection memory. The CD4+ clones that contracted clustered mainly within CM and EM, and the CD8+ clones concentrated in EMRA.

V was shortened by 0 bases and J by 5 bases, with 25 bases between the two germline ends. The CDR3 extends over 19 amino acids. TCRalpha and TCRbeta libraries used 5'RACE with constant-segment primers and UMIs. TCRdb used MiXCR to reprocess the 5' RACE reads, holding one entry per CDR3 protein. The data show approximately 300,000 distinct CDR3 sequences, approximately 7.6% seen once. The V call is TRBV23-1, the J call TRBJ2-5, with a possible D match to TRBD1 (6 bases). TRBV23-1 is classed as an ORF, of uncertain function. The clonotype originates from a young man who had mild COVID-19 (a few samples of this study predate the infection). Cell type and time point are not known. Source material: PBMCs or a T cell subset sorted from them (not recorded which). The DNA of the CDR3 is TGCGCCAGCAGTCAATCGGGTCTTCGTATGGACAGAGGTCGGGAGACCCAGTACTTC. Translation: CASSQSGLRMDRGRETQYF.